Listed below are T cell receptor beta chains from one sample, sequenced in a study of cytomegalovirus exposure and HLA in healthy donors. The table came from immunoSEQ multiplex PCR; TCRdb's copy has only in-frame clones and leaves some out. The repertoire holds 150,000 to 200,000 clones, with about three quarters as singletons. Material for sequencing was PBMCs. Receptors originate from a woman between 40 and 50 years old in good health and CMV-seropositive. Both conserved end residues are part of each CDR3. D genes are given only for firm matches. Expanded clones get a size class; other rows say once, few or many, or leave the size out.

clone_size j_call d_call v_call cdr3_nt cdr3_aa
NA TRBJ2-3 NA TRBV9 TGTGCCAGCAGCGTAGCTGGGGCTCCCACTGGGACAGATACGCAGTATTTT CASSVAGAPTGTDTQYF
NA TRBJ1-2 TRBD1 TRBV7-2 TGTGCCAGCAGCATGCCCCTGTGGACAGGCGTTTATGGCTACACCTTC CASSMPLWTGVYGYTF
once TRBJ2-3 NA TRBV19 TGTGCCACCACGAGCGGGCCTAGCACAGATACGCAGTATTTT CATTSGPSTDTQYF
NA TRBJ1-2 NA TRBV7-9 TGTGCCAGCAGCTTAGATGGGGCCCATGGCTACACCTTC CASSLDGAHGYTF
NA TRBJ1-3 TRBD1 TRBV6-1 TGTGCCAGCAGTGAGGGTCGACAGGGAGCGAGAAACACCATATATTTT CASSEGRQGARNTIYF
NA TRBJ2-3 TRBD2 TRBV7-2 TGTGCCAGCACCAGGACTAGCGGGAGCACAGATACGCAGTATTTT CASTRTSGSTDTQYF
few TRBJ1-2 NA TRBV6-5 TGTGCCAGCAGTTACTCACCGGGGAACTATGGCTACACCTTC CASSYSPGNYGYTF
NA TRBJ2-1 TRBD1 TRBV5-6 TGTGCCAGCACCCCATATGTGGACAGGGGGGTCGCAGGTGAGCAGTTCTTC CASTPYVDRGVAGEQFF
NA TRBJ2-5 TRBD1 TRBV18 TGTGCCAGCTCAACAGGACAGGGCTTTCTGGAGACCCAGTACTTC CASSTGQGFLETQYF
NA TRBJ2-4 TRBD1 TRBV19 TGTGCCAGTATGGGGACAGGGTTGAACATTCAGTACTTC CASMGTGLNIQYF
NA TRBJ2-2 NA TRBV11-2 TGTGCCAGCAGCTTAAGCGACAGCAGTTACACCGGGGAGCTGTTTTTT CASSLSDSSYTGELFF
NA TRBJ1-2 NA TRBV29-1 TGCAGCGTTGAAGAAGGGACAAGCCTAGGCTATGGCTACACCTTC CSVEEGTSLGYGYTF
few TRBJ1-4 NA TRBV5-4 TGTGCCAGCAGCTCGAACCGGGGGATTAATGAAAAACTGTTTTTT CASSSNRGINEKLFF